This is a list of T cell receptor beta chains from one sample in a study of blood T cell repertoires in COVID-19. TCRdb's table, derived via immunoSEQ multiplex PCR, lists solely in-frame clones and lacks some. This table holds about half a million clones, 70% to 90% found once. Source material: peripheral blood. All receptors derive from a human donor in a cohort sampled during active COVID-19. Both conserved end residues are part of each CDR3. A D gene is named only where the DNA matches it firmly. Some rows have no size entry. The others give once, few or many, or a class for an expanded clone.

D gene,clone size,V gene,J gene,CDR3 protein,CDR3 DNA
TRBD1,few,TRBV30,TRBJ1-2,CAWRAAGTGGKGYTF,TGTGCCTGGAGGGCCGCCGGGACAGGGGGCAAAGGCTACACCTTC
NA,NA,TRBV29-1,TRBJ2-7,CSVEVQGSSYEQYF,TGCAGCGTTGAAGTCCAGGGGTCCTCCTACGAGCAGTACTTC
TRBD1,NA,TRBV28,TRBJ1-2,CASSEPGGRRSANYGYTF,TGTGCCAGCAGTGAACCAGGGGGACGGAGGTCCGCTAACTATGGCTACACCTTC
NA,NA,TRBV7-9,TRBJ1-1,CASRGGRNTEAFF,TGTGCCAGCAGAGGGGGAAGGAACACTGAAGCTTTCTTT
TRBD1,once,TRBV5-1,TRBJ2-7,CASSSPGQGTYEQYF,TGCGCCAGCAGCTCGCCGGGACAGGGAACCTACGAGCAGTACTTC
NA,NA,TRBV5-3,TRBJ1-5,CARSLEVPGDQPQHF,TGTGCCAGAAGCTTGGAGGTCCCCGGGGATCAGCCCCAGCATTTT
TRBD2,NA,TRBV5-4,TRBJ2-7,CASSMTTGLAGDGYEQYF,TGTGCCAGCAGCATGACGACTGGGCTAGCGGGAGATGGGTACGAGCAGTACTTC
NA,few,TRBV11-2,TRBJ2-6,CASSSPTGSAGANVLTF,TGTGCCAGCAGCTCGCCGACAGGATCGGCTGGGGCCAACGTCCTGACTTTC
TRBD2,NA,TRBV6-6,TRBJ2-1,CASSPGLAGVEGANNEQFF,TGTGCCAGCAGTCCCGGACTAGCGGGAGTTGAGGGTGCAAACAATGAGCAGTTCTTC
NA,many,TRBV30,TRBJ2-1,CAWSVRGRPYNEQFF,TGTGCCTGGAGTGTAAGGGGGAGACCCTACAATGAGCAGTTCTTC
TRBD1,NA,TRBV27,TRBJ1-2,CASRMTGTNGYTF,TGTGCCAGCAGAATGACAGGGACAAATGGCTACACCTTC
NA,NA,TRBV5-4,TRBJ1-2,CASSLPDRTYGYTF,TGTGCCAGCAGCTTGCCAGACAGAACCTATGGCTACACCTTC
NA,NA,TRBV5-6,TRBJ2-7,CASRSQGSYEQYF,TGTGCCAGCAGATCACAGGGATCCTACGAGCAGTACTTC